The 26 T cell receptor beta chains presented below share a single source sample, sequenced in a study of OX40 agonist ivuxolimab in advanced cancers. Generated by immunoSEQ multiplex PCR, the TCRdb table keeps only in-frame clones and is missing some. This table has some 90,000 clones, around 90% appearing once. The source material was CD4+ or CD8+ T cells sorted from blood, sampled in a trial of the OX40 agonist ivuxolimab. The receptors originated from an adult with an advanced solid tumor such as melanoma, head and neck, liver or kidney cancer.

This chain uses TRBV4-3 with TRBJ2-7; 7 positions match TRBD2. Germline CDR1 LGHNA, CDR2 YSLEER. CDR3 length: 17 residues. Trimming cost V 0 bases and J 3 bases; bases outside gene matches: 11. The CDR3 here is CASSQDLRAGTNYEQYF. CDR3 in DNA: TGCGCCAGCAGCCAAGATCTTCGAGCGGGGACGAACTACGAGCAGTACTTC.

The J gene is TRBJ2-4, the V gene TRBV4-1; maybe TRBD2 (5 bases). V lost 1 base and J lost 2, with 9 bases in between. The CDR3 length is 15 residues. From germline, CDR1 is MGHRA and CDR2 YSYEKL. DNA for the CDR3: TGCGCCAGCAGCCAAGTCCCCGGGACCAAAAACATTCAGTACTTC. Residues: CASSQVPGTKNIQYF.

This chain connects TRBV30 to TRBJ2-7; weak D call: TRBD1 (5 bases). Trimming removed 0 bases at V and 2 bases at J, with 11 bases between. Germline V gene lookup returns CDR1 GTSNPN and CDR2 SVGIG (reference sequence). The CDR3 length is 14 residues. The DNA of the CDR3 is TGTGCCTGGAGTGTACTTGACAGCACCTACGAGCAGTACTTC. Translating it yields CAWSVLDSTYEQYF. The full variable domain, in which reference TRBV30 and TRBJ2-7 provide the parts outside the CDR3, is SQTIHQWPATLVQPVGSPLSLECTVEGTSNPNLYWYRQAAGRGLQLLFYSVGIGQISSEVPQNLSASRPQDRQFILSSKKLLLSDSGFYLCAWSVLDSTYEQYFGPGTRLTVT.

This chain links TRBV30 with TRBJ1-2, with 8 bases aligning to TRBD1. With 5 bases clipped from V and 3 bases from J, the junction kept 11 bases outside the gene matches. This CDR3 is 15 amino acids long. CDR1 and CDR2 (germline): GTSNPN, SVGIG (reference sequence). The CDR3 DNA reads TGTGCCTGGTGGAAAAGGGACAGGAGAGACTATGGCTACACCTTC. Its translation is CAWWKRDRRDYGYTF.

Points on this clone: This CDR3 fails to terminate in the conserved phenylalanine or tryptophan, so it likely reflects a read error. Because the CDR3's place on the DNA is in doubt, the DNA is left out and the CDR3 is given as listed by TCRdb. The CDR3 spells CASSTDSSLFSV. The rearrangement joins TRBV11-2 to TRBJ2-3; the tabulated D call, TRBD2, remains unverified against the DNA. Germline V gives CDR1 SGHAT, CDR2 FQNNGV. The CDR3 is made up of 12 amino acids, end residues included.

The rearrangement joins TRBV7-9 to TRBJ2-3; D may be TRBD1 or TRBD2 (5 bases each). The CDR3 spans 13 residues. Looked up from germline, CDR1 is SEHNR and CDR2 is FQNEAQ (reference sequence). V was cut by 5 bases and J by 6 bases, with 12 bases left in between. The chain's CDR3 is CASSPGRGDTQYF. As DNA, the CDR3 is TGTGCCAGCAGCCCCGGACGGGGCGATACGCAGTATTTT.

The rearrangement joins TRBV19 to TRBJ1-6, with D possibly TRBD1 on 6 matching bases. Germline V gives CDR1 LNHDA, CDR2 SQIVND (reference sequence). Trimming shortened V by 3 bases and J by 4 bases, and 10 bases separated the two germline ends. The CDR3 runs to 15 residues. The chain's CDR3 is CASSMGAAYNSPLHF. The DNA of the CDR3 is TGTGCCAGTAGTATGGGGGCAGCTTATAATTCACCCCTCCACTTT.

The V gene is TRBV15, the J gene TRBJ2-1, with 8 bases lining up with TRBD2. Per the germline V gene, CDR1 is LNHNV and CDR2 is YYDKDF (reference sequence). Losses at the gene ends were 0 bases for V and 0 bases for J; bases not matched to a gene: 7. The CDR3 totals 18 residues. DNA for the CDR3: TGTGCCACCAGCAGAGATTTCCCGGGGACTAGCTCCTACAATGAGCAGTTCTTC. This codes for CATSRDFPGTSSYNEQFF.

The CDR3 region has the DNA TGTGCCAGCCGCGGGGGACGGCGCACAGATACGCAGTATTTT. It is translated as CASRGGRRTDTQYF. This chain joins TRBV6-5 and TRBJ2-3, with TRBD2 identical over 7 bases. The CDR3 consists of 14 residues. After removal of 8 bases from V and 1 base from J, the junction contained 6 bases not matched to a gene. Germline CDR1 and CDR2: MNHEY and SVGAGI.

This clone was seen once. The chain uses TRBV27 and TRBJ2-3; 7 positions agree with TRBD1. From germline, CDR1 is MNHEY and CDR2 SMNVEV (reference sequence). The V gene end was trimmed by 1 base and the J gene end by 4 bases; junction bases not matched to a gene: 2. CDR3 size: 14 residues. This chain's CDR3 is CASSLYRGSDTQYF. The CDR3 DNA is TGTGCCAGCAGTTTATACAGGGGATCAGATACGCAGTATTTT.

This rearrangement joins TRBV10-3 to TRBJ1-3; the D gene is possibly TRBD1 (5 bases). Trimming shortened V by 8 bases and J by 0 bases, and 8 bases separated the two germline ends. Per the germline V gene, CDR1 is ENHRY and CDR2 is SYGVKD. The CDR3 contains 13 residues. The CDR3 DNA sequence: TGTGCCATCCAGGGTCTCTCTGGAAACACCATATATTTT. Its translation: CAIQGLSGNTIYF.

This chain connects TRBV4-3 to TRBJ1-2; D is undetermined. Trimming took off 4 bases at V and 1 base at J, with 10 bases between the two ends. In germline, CDR1 is LGHNA, CDR2 YSLEER. The CDR3 has 14 amino acids. For the CDR3, the DNA is TGCGCCAGCAGCCCGGGCGGGAATAACTATGGCTACACCTTC. As protein: CASSPGGNNYGYTF.

The chain joins TRBV9 to TRBJ1-1, with D hard to call. The germline gives CDR1 SGDLS, CDR2 YYNGEE. The CDR3 extends over 12 amino acids. V was clipped by 4 bases and J by 4 bases, with 8 bases between them. In nucleotides, the CDR3 is TGTGCCAGCAGCAACCAAGTCACTGAAGCTTTCTTT. This sequence encodes CASSNQVTEAFF.

The V call is TRBV27, the J call TRBJ2-7; the D gene could be TRBD1 or TRBD2 (5 bases each). V lost 5 bases to trimming and J lost 6 bases, with 11 bases between them. CDR3 length: 12 residues. Germline V lookup: CDR1 MNHEY, CDR2 SMNVEV (reference sequence). The DNA of the CDR3 is TGTGCCAGCAGTATCGACAGCGGCGAGCAGTACTTC. It codes for CASSIDSGEQYF.

V is TRBV6-5 and J is TRBJ2-1, with D possibly TRBD1 on 6 matching bases. The V gene lost 6 bases and the J gene lost 5 bases, with 11 bases spanning the gap. The germline V gene encodes CDR1 MNHEY and CDR2 SVGAGI. The CDR3 consists of 13 residues. The CDR3 DNA reads as TGTGCCAGCAGCATCCACAGGGACAATGAGCAGTTCTTC. Its protein product is CASSIHRDNEQFF.

The gene calls are TRBV18 and TRBJ2-5; 8 nucleotides align to TRBD1. From germline, CDR1 is KGHSH and CDR2 LQKENI. The trim removed 5 bases at V and 5 bases at J, leaving 10 bases unmatched. This CDR3 is 15 amino acids long. The CDR3 DNA is TGTGCCAGCTCAGAGTTCACCAGGGGGCAGGAGACCCAGTACTTC. Its translation is CASSEFTRGQETQYF.

Comments on this clone: At the DNA level, this CDR3 is encoded by other sequences in the same sample as well. This chain links TRBV5-6 with TRBJ2-7; 11 bases match TRBD1. The CDR3 length is 18 residues. V was pared by 2 bases and J by 4 bases, with 14 bases of the junction left unmatched. Germline-derived CDR1 and CDR2 are SGHDT and YYEEEE. The CDR3 DNA reads as TGTGCCAGCAGCTTTTCAAGGGGGCCGGGACAGGGGGGTTACGAGCAGTACTTC. Translating gives CASSFSRGPGQGGYEQYF. Looking up the rest from reference TRBV5-6 and TRBJ2-7 gives the full variable domain: DAGVTQSPTHLIKTRGQQVTLRCSPKSGHDTVSWYQQALGQGPQFIFQYYEEEERQRGNFPDRFSGHQFPNYSSELNVNALLLGDSALYLCASSFSRGPGQGGYEQYFGPGTRLTVT.

The CDR3 bases are TGTGCCAGCAGCTTTTCCTACGAGCAGTACTTC. This translates into CASSFSYEQYF. The chain is built from TRBV7-6 and TRBJ2-7; D ambiguous. CDR3 length: 11 amino acids. Trimming took off 3 bases at V and 1 base at J, with 1 base between the two ends. Germline V gene sequence: CDR1 SGHVS, CDR2 FNYEAQ. The variable domain in full, completed from reference TRBV7-6 and TRBJ2-7, reads GAGVSQSPRYKVTKRGQDVALRCDPISGHVSLYWYRQALGQGPEFLTYFNYEAQQDKSGLPNDRFSAERPEGSISTLTIQRTEQRDSAMYRCASSFSYEQYFGPGTRLTVT.

CDR3 in amino acids: CASTELSYEQYF. For the CDR3, the DNA is TGTGCCAGCACTGAGCTAAGTTACGAGCAGTACTTC. The chain links TRBV6-1 to TRBJ2-7; D is unresolved. Germline lookup yields CDR1 MNHNS and CDR2 SASEGT. V dropped 7 bases and J dropped 4 bases, with 11 bases sitting between them. The CDR3 is made up of 12 amino acids.

This chain links TRBV27 with TRBJ2-5; TRBD1 might be the D (5 bases). This CDR3 comprises 15 residues. CDR1 MNHEY and CDR2 SMNVEV come from the germline V gene (reference sequence). V was trimmed by 2 bases and J by 5 bases, leaving 15 bases between them. CDR3: CASSLISGFQETQYF. The CDR3 DNA is TGTGCCAGCAGTTTAATCTCAGGGTTTCAGGAGACCCAGTACTTC.

V gene TRBV10-1 combines with J gene TRBJ2-7, with a weak D call TRBD1 (6 bases). The CDR3 has 13 residues. Germline CDR1 reads WNHNN; CDR2 reads SYGVQD (reference sequence). The V and J ends lost 0 bases and 5 bases respectively, with 8 bases between them. The CDR3 here is CASSESGQNEQYF. The CDR3 region has the DNA TGCGCCAGCAGTGAGTCTGGACAGAACGAGCAGTACTTC.

The gene calls are TRBV4-1 and TRBJ2-5, with 9 bases that match TRBD2. Germline V gives CDR1 MGHRA, CDR2 YSYEKL. J gave up 5 bases and V 2 bases, and 9 bases lay outside the gene matches. This CDR3 has 16 residues. The CDR3 reads CASSQRAYGLAETQYF. The CDR3, as DNA: TGCGCCAGCAGCCAACGAGCCTATGGACTAGCGGAGACCCAGTACTTC.

The chain has TRBV2 and TRBJ2-1; 8 nucleotides align to TRBD2. The CDR3 has 15 residues. Per germline, CDR1 SNHLY and CDR2 FYNNEI. V gave up 5 bases and J gave up 0 bases; unmatched junction bases: 3. This CDR3 is CASSLAGSSYNEQFF. The DNA for the CDR3 is TGTGCCAGCAGTTTAGCGGGGAGCTCCTACAATGAGCAGTTCTTC.

The rearrangement joins TRBV27 to TRBJ2-7, with 9 bases identical to TRBD1. CDR1 is MNHEY, CDR2 SMNVEV, per germline (reference sequence). The trim removed 3 bases at V and 3 bases at J, leaving 6 bases unmatched. There are 15 residues in the CDR3. The CDR3 DNA is TGTGCCAGCAGTTTCCCGGGACAGGGCGTCTACGAGCAGTACTTC. Its protein is CASSFPGQGVYEQYF.

The chain couples TRBV5-8 to TRBJ1-1; 7 bases fit TRBD1. The CDR3 length is 12 residues. CDR1 SGHTS and CDR2 YDEGEE come from the germline V gene. The trim removed 9 bases at V and 7 bases at J, leaving 9 bases unmatched. The CDR3, as DNA: TGTGCCAAAAACAGGGGAGTAGTTGAAGCTTTCTTT. Protein product: CAKNRGVVEAFF. Full variable domain (remainder filled in from reference TRBV5-8 and TRBJ1-1): EAGVTQSPTHLIKTRGQQATLRCSPISGHTSVYWYQQALGLGLQFLLWYDEGEERNRGNFPPRFSGRQFPNYSSELNVNALELEDSALYLCAKNRGVVEAFFGQGTRLTVV.

The J gene is TRBJ2-7, the V gene TRBV19; 13 nucleotides match TRBD2. The CDR3 totals 15 residues. CDR1 is LNHDA and CDR2 is SQIVND in the germline V gene (reference sequence). The trim removed 5 bases at V and 4 bases at J, leaving 5 bases unmatched. The CDR3 nucleotides are TGTGCCAGTAGTGCCGGGACTAGCGGGATTTACGAGCAGTACTTC. This gives the protein CASSAGTSGIYEQYF.